Presented here are 4 T cell receptor beta chains from one specimen sequenced in a study of neurological immune-mediated disorders. TCRdb called the 5' RACE reads again in MiXCR, with one record for every CDR3 protein. The sample consists of more than 45,000 distinct CDR3 sequences, approximately 4% of them appearing once. Sequenced material: PBMCs. The receptors were gathered from a woman in her twenties or thirties with multiple sclerosis.

Note on this clonotype: A read error may explain this, as a much larger clone is one base away. CDR3 DNA sequence: TGTGCCAGCAGACTGGGGGCTGGGTCAACTGAAGCTTCCTTT. Translated, it gives CASRLGAGSTEASF. V is TRBV5-6 and J is TRBJ1-1; tentative D call: TRBD1 (6 bases). Germline CDR1 is SGHDT and CDR2 is YYEEEE. The CDR3 consists of 14 residues.

At least ten counts were recorded for this clonotype. V and J are TRBV5-5 and TRBJ2-7; TRBD2 agrees at 11 bases. This CDR3 contains 16 residues. V was pared by 0 bases and J by 1 base, with 3 bases of the junction left unmatched. Germline loops: CDR1 SGHKS, CDR2 YYEKEE (reference sequence). The CDR3 region has the DNA TGTGCCAGCAGCTTGGTGGGGACTAGCGGTTCCTACGAGCAGTACTTC. Amino acids: CASSLVGTSGSYEQYF.

This clonotype was seen repeatedly, ten times or more. The CDR3 coding sequence is TGCGCCAGCAGCTTGGGGGCCTTAGCGCGGGAGACCCAGTACTTC. The encoded protein is CASSLGALARETQYF. V usage is TRBV5-1 and J usage is TRBJ2-5; maybe TRBD2 (5 bases). The CDR3 length is 15 residues. Trimming took 0 bases from V and 5 from J, leaving 14 bases between them. Germline CDR1 SGHRS, CDR2 YFSETQ. Drawing the rest from reference TRBV5-1 and TRBJ2-5, the complete variable domain is KAGVTQTPRYLIKTRGQQVTLSCSPISGHRSVSWYQQTPGQGLQFLFEYFSETQRNKGNFPGRFSGRQFSNSRSEMNVSTLELGDSALYLCASSLGALARETQYFGPGTRLLVL.

This clonotype came up many times. The CDR3 sequence is CASSPPGFGQADTQYF. The CDR3 coding sequence is TGTGCCAGCAGCCCCCCAGGTTTTGGCCAGGCAGATACGCAGTATTTT. V usage is TRBV3-1 and J usage is TRBJ2-3; no reliable D call. Germline CDR1 reads LGHDT; CDR2 reads YNNKEL (reference sequence). The CDR3 totals 16 residues. V lost 4 bases and J lost 4, with 18 bases in between.